These 10 T cell receptor beta chains were all obtained from the same sample, sequenced in a study of shared clonotypes between healthy human individuals. The data were produced by immunoSEQ multiplex PCR, yet TCRdb's version contains in-frame clones alone and is incomplete. The sample includes about 530,000 clones, 90% to 96% seen only once; the top ten take 0.06%. Sequenced input: naive CD4+ T cells sorted from blood. Subset given: CD45RA+ positively selected. The source of these receptors is a woman in her twenties or thirties in good health.

The genes are TRBV7-9 and TRBJ1-2; 7 nucleotides agree with TRBD1. CDR1 and CDR2 from the germline V gene are SEHNR and FQNEAQ (reference sequence). Trimming at V came to 4 bases and at J to 6 bases, leaving 17 bases not matched to a gene. The CDR3 extends over 17 amino acids. The CDR3 nucleotides read TGTGCCAGCAGCTCGCGGCGGGAGGGGACGAGGGGGCATGGCTACACCTTC. Amino acids: CASSSRREGTRGHGYTF. Full variable domain (rest looked up from reference TRBV7-9 and TRBJ1-2): DTGVSQNPRHKITKRGQNVTFRCDPISEHNRLYWYRQTLGQGPEFLTYFQNEAQLEKSRLLSDRFSAERPKGSFSTLEIQRTEQGDSAMYLCASSSRREGTRGHGYTFGSGTRLTVV.

In its sample, this clone was seen a few times. In the same sample, other DNA sequences code for this CDR3. The V call is TRBV19, the J call TRBJ1-5, with unresolved D. Per germline, CDR1 LNHDA and CDR2 SQIVND (reference sequence). Deletions cut 3 bases from V and 2 bases from J, with 5 bases between. This CDR3 comprises 13 residues. CDR3 bases: TGTGCCAGTAGTATCCCTGGCAATCAGCCCCAGCATTTT. This sequence encodes CASSIPGNQPQHF.

The chain couples TRBV7-2 to TRBJ1-5; 10 nucleotides agree with TRBD1. The V gene's germline CDR1 is SGHTA and CDR2 FQGNSA. The V gene end was trimmed by 5 bases and the J gene end by 2 bases; junction bases not matched to a gene: 3. This CDR3 region has 15 residues. The CDR3 DNA reads TGTGCCAGCAGCGCGGGGACAGGGGGCAATCAGCCCCAGCATTTT. It specifies CASSAGTGGNQPQHF. The variable domain in full, completed from reference TRBV7-2 and TRBJ1-5, reads GAGVSQSPSNKVTEKGKDVELRCDPISGHTALYWYRQSLGQGLEFLIYFQGNSAPDKSGLPSDRFSAERTGGSVSTLTIQRTQQEDSAVYLCASSAGTGGNQPQHFGDGTRLSIL.

The chain has TRBV15 and TRBJ2-7; 11 nucleotides agree with TRBD2. The CDR3 contains 16 residues. Germline lookup yields CDR1 LNHNV and CDR2 YYDKDF (reference sequence). V lost 1 base, J lost 6 bases, and 8 bases stayed unmatched. As DNA, the CDR3 is TGTGCCACCAGCAGAGTCAACCCGACTAGCGGGGTCGAGCAGTACTTC. As protein: CATSRVNPTSGVEQYF.

This clone was recorded once. This chain uses TRBV27 with TRBJ2-7, with D uncertain. Germline V gene data show CDR1 as MNHEY and CDR2 as SMNVEV (reference sequence). The CDR3 is 13 residues long. V lost 6 bases to trimming and J lost 2 bases, with 11 bases between them. This CDR3 is CASSPLGPYEQYF. The CDR3 DNA sequence: TGTGCCAGCAGCCCTCTCGGCCCCTACGAGCAGTACTTC.

This CDR3 is CASSSRGEQYF. The CDR3, as DNA: TGTGCCAGCAGCTCCCGGGGCGAGCAGTACTTC. The chain employs TRBV11-3 and TRBJ2-5, with D tentatively TRBD2 (5 bases). The J call is doubtful: the DNA matches TRBJ2-7 better. Germline V gene lookup returns CDR1 SGHNT and CDR2 YENEEA. The CDR3 is made up of 11 amino acids.

The J gene is TRBJ1-2, the V gene TRBV7-9; no definite D call. The CDR3 has 14 residues. V gave up 3 bases and J gave up 7 bases, with 15 bases separating them. Looked up from germline, CDR1 is SEHNR and CDR2 is FQNEAQ (reference sequence). This CDR3 is CASSFPEGARGYTF. For the CDR3, the DNA is TGTGCCAGCAGCTTCCCCGAGGGAGCACGTGGCTACACCTTC.

This chain joins TRBV11-2 and TRBJ1-2; no definite D call. CDR3 length: 13 amino acids. Germline loops: CDR1 SGHAT, CDR2 FQNNGV. Trimming took off 1 base at V and 7 bases at J, with 10 bases between the two ends. The CDR3 coding sequence is TGTGCCAGCAGCTTAGGGCAGCAGATTGGCTACACCTTC. Translation: CASSLGQQIGYTF. Based on the CDR3 plus reference TRBV11-2 and TRBJ1-2, the full variable domain is EAGVAQSPRYKIIEKRQSVAFWCNPISGHATLYWYQQILGQGPKLLIQFQNNGVVDDSQLPKDRFSAERLKGVDSTLKIQPAKLEDSAVYLCASSLGQQIGYTFGSGTRLTVV.

The chain couples TRBV28 to TRBJ1-6; maybe TRBD1 (5 bases). The V end was cut by 1 base, the J end by 5 bases, with 12 bases between. From germline, CDR1 is MDHEN and CDR2 SYDVKM. CDR3 length: 16 residues. For the CDR3, the DNA is TGTGCCAGCAGTTTATTGACGGGACTCAATAATTCACCCCTCCACTTT. Translated, it gives CASSLLTGLNNSPLHF.

The rearrangement uses TRBV7-9 and TRBJ2-2; TRBD2 is a possible D gene (5 bases). The CDR3 has 13 amino acids. V was cut by 5 bases and J by 6 bases, with 10 bases left in between. Germline CDR1 reads SEHNR; CDR2 reads FQNEAQ (reference sequence). CDR3 sequence: CASSPSGAGELFF. CDR3 nucleotide sequence: TGTGCCAGCAGCCCATCCGGGGCCGGGGAGCTGTTTTTT.